Listed here is a single TCR beta chain. This sample was included in a study of cytomegalovirus exposure and HLA in healthy donors. Use of 60 Vbeta and 13 Jbeta primers characterized the PCR. The protocol was immunoSEQ multiplex PCR, while the TCRdb copy is restricted to in-frame clones and leaves out a portion. Of some 130,000 clones in the sample, about four fifths were seen once. The ends were cut back, 0 bases at V and 6 bases at J, with 8 bases in the middle. Germline V gene data show CDR1 as GTSNPN and CDR2 as SVGIG (reference sequence). The CDR3 runs to 13 residues. This TCR was sampled from a woman aged 40 to 50 in good health and CMV-seronegative. V is TRBV30 and J is TRBJ1-4, with D possibly being TRBD1 (5 bases). The sample taken for sequencing was PBMCs. This chain's CDR3 is CAWSVRGDEKLFF. The CDR3 DNA sequence: TGTGCCTGGAGTGTACGGGGGGATGAAAAACTGTTTTTT.